This T cell receptor (beta chain) was recovered during a study of blood T cells in healthy people across ages. The CDR3 runs to 12 residues. The germline V gene encodes CDR1 DFQATT and CDR2 SNEGSKA (reference sequence). V was pared by 3 bases and J by 8 bases, with 11 bases between. This clonotype came up many times. For the second PCR, which ran for about 6 to 11 cycles, a sample-barcoded 5' primer and a J-beta primer mix were used. Each cDNA molecule was tagged by a template-switch adaptor that had 12 random nucleotides. One entry per CDR3 protein, called by TCRdb with MiXCR from the 5' RACE reads. The sample shows 650,000 to 700,000 distinct CDR3 sequences, about 51% of them seen only once.

Input material: blood. The chain couples TRBV20-1 to TRBJ2-1; possible D gene TRBD2, 5 bases. The sequence derives from a woman aged 80 or over in good health. For the CDR3, the DNA is TGCAGTGCTAGGGATAGGGAGCATGAGCAGTTCTTC. It specifies CSARDREHEQFF.